The 17 T cell receptor beta chains presented below share a single source sample, sequenced in a study of CXCR3-negative and CXCR3-positive naive CD8 T cells. The study made its TRB cDNA libraries by 5' RACE, adding UMI labels. No DNA is given; TCRdb re-called the 5' RACE reads and lists each CDR3 protein once. There are some 130,000 distinct CDR3 sequences in the sample, with roughly 0.31% held by the top ten. The sequenced material came from naive CXCR3- CD8+ T cells from blood. Subset reported: CD45RO-CCR7+CD27+CD95- naive CD8+ T cells lacking CXCR3 (TNR3-). The receptors derive from a human donor in good health. Some clones in this sample may be carry-over from other donors' samples.

The chain employs TRBV5-1 and TRBJ2-7. Germline loops: CDR1 SGHRS, CDR2 YFSETQ. The CDR3 runs to 14 residues. This CDR3 reads CASSLEGSPYEQYF.

V is TRBV28 and J is TRBJ1-5; TCRdb's assignment of TRBD1 cannot be checked, as there is no DNA. Germline V gene lookup returns CDR1 MDHEN and CDR2 SYDVKM. CDR3 length: 15 residues. The CDR3 reads CASSSNGGNNQPQHF. Supplemented by reference TRBV28 and TRBJ1-5, the full variable domain reads DVKVTQSSRYLVKRTGEKVFLECVQDMDHENMFWYRQDPGLGLRLIYFSYDVKMKEKGDIPEGYSVSREKKERFSLILESASTNQTSMYLCASSSNGGNNQPQHFGDGTRLSIL.

The CDR3 loop is CASSLEGQGGETQYF. This chain connects TRBV13 to TRBJ2-5; without DNA, the TCRdb call of TRBD1 cannot be checked. The germline V gene encodes CDR1 PRHDT and CDR2 FYEKMQ (reference sequence). The CDR3 runs 15 residues.

The chain employs TRBV7-6 and TRBJ2-1; TCRdb gives TRBD2 as the D gene, but with no DNA this cannot be confirmed. The length of the CDR3 is 16 residues. Germline V gene lookup returns CDR1 SGHVS and CDR2 FNYEAQ. This CDR3 is CASSPSLGLLYNEQFF.

The chain couples TRBV3-1 to TRBJ1-2. Germline CDR1 LGHDT, CDR2 YNNKEL (reference sequence). The CDR3 has 15 residues. The CDR3 protein is CASSQDGDRNYGYTF.

J is TRBJ2-7 and V is TRBV2. The CDR3 covers 12 residues. Germline loops: CDR1 SNHLY, CDR2 FYNNEI. The CDR3 reads CASVDAPYEQYF.

The gene calls are TRBV5-1 and TRBJ2-3; TCRdb calls TRBD2, which cannot be checked without DNA. Germline loops: CDR1 SGHRS, CDR2 YFSETQ. The CDR3 is made up of 15 amino acids. The CDR3 protein is CASSLDTSATDTQYF.

The V call is TRBV7-6, the J call TRBJ2-2; as DNA is missing, the TRBD1 call by TCRdb cannot be tested. Germline CDR1 and CDR2: SGHVS and FNYEAQ. This CDR3 is built from 16 residues. This chain's CDR3 is CASSIGYRANTGELFF.

The V call is TRBV15, the J call TRBJ2-3; TCRdb selects TRBD1, and the lack of DNA leaves this call unchecked. CDR1 and CDR2 from the germline V gene are LNHNV and YYDKDF (reference sequence). CDR3 length: 17 residues. CDR3 sequence reads: CATSRDRWQGARDTQYF.

The chain is built from TRBV7-6 and TRBJ2-1; lacking DNA, the TRBD1 call made by TCRdb goes unchecked. The CDR3 covers 15 residues. Germline loops: CDR1 SGHVS, CDR2 FNYEAQ. CDR3 sequence: CASSFPRQEYNEQFF.

The rearrangement joins TRBV19 to TRBJ1-2; TCRdb reports TRBD1, a call that lacks DNA to check it against. The CDR3 spans 15 residues. Germline V lookup: CDR1 LNHDA, CDR2 SQIVND (reference sequence). This CDR3 reads CASRAGTGTSRGYTF.

V and J are TRBV29-1 and TRBJ2-7; absent DNA, TCRdb's TRBD1 call cannot be checked. The germline gives CDR1 SQVTM, CDR2 ANQGSEA. The CDR3 has 14 amino acids. CDR3 residues: CSVENRGEGYEQYF.

CDR3 amino acids: CASSHSATGLHEQYF. The chain joins TRBV4-1 to TRBJ2-7; lacking DNA, the TRBD1 call made by TCRdb goes unchecked. This CDR3 is built from 15 residues. CDR1 is MGHRA, CDR2 YSYEKL, per germline.

The J gene is TRBJ2-5, the V gene TRBV6-5; the D gene TCRdb calls, TRBD1, cannot be checked with no DNA. This CDR3 is built from 14 residues. In germline, CDR1 is MNHEY, CDR2 SVGAGI. Here the CDR3 reads CASSYAGIQETQYF.

This chain joins TRBV4-1 and TRBJ2-1. The CDR3 length is 16 residues. The germline CDR1 and CDR2 sequences are MGHRA and YSYEKL. CDR3 residues: CASSQDSYISYNEQFF.

The chain couples TRBV3-1 to TRBJ2-7; the TRBD1 assignment by TCRdb is unverifiable without DNA. Per the germline V gene, CDR1 is LGHDT and CDR2 is YNNKEL (reference sequence). This CDR3 has 15 residues. The chain's CDR3 is CASSRAWGADNEQYF.

The chain uses TRBV20-1 and TRBJ1-6. Germline V lookup: CDR1 DFQATT, CDR2 SNEGSKA (reference sequence). The length of the CDR3 is 19 residues. This CDR3 is CSARLPPGAESSYNSPLHF.